The next 2 T cell receptor beta chains were all read from a single sample in a study of OX40 agonist ivuxolimab in advanced cancers. Assay used: immunoSEQ multiplex PCR; TCRdb lists only in-frame clones, some missing. The data hold tens of thousands of clones, with 89% observed a single time. The sequencing used CD4+ or CD8+ T cells sorted from blood, collected in a trial of the OX40 agonist ivuxolimab. The receptor set was obtained from an adult with an advanced solid tumor such as melanoma, head and neck, liver or kidney cancer.

This chain uses TRBV19 with TRBJ1-1; possibly TRBD1 for D (6 bases). Trimming left V 5 bases short and J 4 bases short, with 20 bases between. Germline V lookup: CDR1 LNHDA, CDR2 SQIVND (reference sequence). The CDR3 totals 16 residues. The CDR3 coding sequence is TGTGCCAGTAGTCTAACAGGGCTTTGGGGGAGCACTGAAGCTTTCTTT. Protein product: CASSLTGLWGSTEAFF.

This clone was recorded only once. The chain combines TRBV4-1 with TRBJ1-4; D perhaps matches TRBD1 (6 bases). The V and J ends lost 2 bases and 5 bases respectively, with 12 bases between them. This CDR3 has 15 amino acids. Per the germline V gene, CDR1 is MGHRA and CDR2 is YSYEKL. The CDR3 DNA sequence: TGCGCCAGCAGCCAATACCAGGGGCGAAATGAAAAACTGTTTTTT. Protein product: CASSQYQGRNEKLFF.